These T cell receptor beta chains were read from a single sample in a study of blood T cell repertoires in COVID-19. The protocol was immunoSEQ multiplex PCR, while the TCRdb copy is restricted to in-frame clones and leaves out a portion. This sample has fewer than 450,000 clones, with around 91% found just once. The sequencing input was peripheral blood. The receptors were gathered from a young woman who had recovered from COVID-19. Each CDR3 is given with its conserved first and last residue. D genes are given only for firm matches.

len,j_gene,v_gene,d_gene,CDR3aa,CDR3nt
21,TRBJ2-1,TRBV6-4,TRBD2,CASSDSIPSGGYGASPNEQFF,TGTGCCAGCAGTGACTCGATACCTAGCGGGGGGTACGGGGCGTCGCCCAATGAGCAGTTCTTC
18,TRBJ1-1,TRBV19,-,CAAKPSKSGRSMNTEAFF,TGTGCCGCCAAACCCTCTAAATCCGGTAGGAGCATGAACACTGAAGCTTTCTTT
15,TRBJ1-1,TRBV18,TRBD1,CASSPQNRGLTEAFF,TGTGCCAGCTCACCACAAAACAGGGGGCTCACTGAAGCTTTCTTT
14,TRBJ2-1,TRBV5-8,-,CASSLRSEYNEQFF,TGTGCCAGCAGCTTGCGTAGCGAATACAATGAGCAGTTCTTC
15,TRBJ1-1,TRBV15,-,CATSRELFGNTEAFF,TGTGCCACCAGCAGAGAGCTTTTCGGGAACACTGAAGCTTTCTTT
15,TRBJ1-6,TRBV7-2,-,CASSLAQQTGSPLHF,TGTGCCAGCAGCTTAGCGCAGCAGACGGGTTCACCCCTCCACTTT
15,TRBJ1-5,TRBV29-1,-,CSVTSGRGSNQPQHF,TGCAGCGTCACAAGTGGGAGAGGAAGCAATCAGCCCCAGCATTTT
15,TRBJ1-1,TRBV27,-,CASSASRGQGTEAFF,TGTGCCAGCAGTGCGTCGCGGGGGCAGGGGACTGAAGCTTTCTTT
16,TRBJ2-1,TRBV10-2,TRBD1,CASSETPGTGVDEQFF,TGCGCCAGCAGTGAGACTCCCGGGACAGGCGTTGATGAGCAGTTCTTC
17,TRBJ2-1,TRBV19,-,CASSPRPYRLLNNEQFF,TGTGCCAGTAGTCCCCGACCGTACAGGTTACTAAACAATGAGCAGTTCTTC
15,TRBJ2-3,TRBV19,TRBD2,CASSYSGRTTDTQYF,TGTGCCAGTAGTTACAGCGGGAGGACCACAGATACGCAGTATTTT